This record concerns one T cell receptor (beta chain) sequence. The source of the sample is a study of blood T cell repertoires in COVID-19. For the study at large: COVID-19 samples collected from the United States, Italy and Spain covered acute and convalescent phases.

How the authors handled the data: Amplification from reference gene primers served as the basis for estimated nucleated cell counts. Profiled with immunoSEQ multiplex PCR; TCRdb holds only in-frame clones, not every one. From that table come the V and J calls and clone size; the DNA was used to work out D and trimming. Found here are 300,000 to 450,000 clones, roughly 90% of them singletons; the top ten hold about 3%. Seattle's enrolled individuals joined amid active infection and were then monitored longitudinally. Trimming left V 4 bases short and J 4 bases short, with 13 bases between. Germline V gene sequence: CDR1 WNHNN, CDR2 SYGVQD (reference sequence). The CDR3 extends over 15 amino acids.

Material for sequencing was peripheral blood. This chain uses TRBV10-1 with TRBJ1-4, with D hard to call. The sequence derives from a woman in her twenties or thirties with COVID-19, enrolled during active disease. The CDR3 coding sequence is TGCGCCAGCAGTGCCAACTTGGGAGTTAATGAAAAACTGTTTTTT. It specifies CASSANLGVNEKLFF.